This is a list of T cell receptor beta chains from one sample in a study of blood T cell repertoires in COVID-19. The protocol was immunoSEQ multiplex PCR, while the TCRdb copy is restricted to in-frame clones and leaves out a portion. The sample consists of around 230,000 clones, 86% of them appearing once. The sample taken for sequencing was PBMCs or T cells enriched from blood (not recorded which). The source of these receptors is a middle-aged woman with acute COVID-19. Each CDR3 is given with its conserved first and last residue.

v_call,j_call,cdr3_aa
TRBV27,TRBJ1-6,CASAGPDFQNSPLHF
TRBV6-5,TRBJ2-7,CASNPGRGFSYEQYF
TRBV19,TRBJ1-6,CASSFRQGQSPLHF
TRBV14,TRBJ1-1,CASSLYRGRNTEAFF
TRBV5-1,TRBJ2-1,CASSLGNRGQGNEQFF
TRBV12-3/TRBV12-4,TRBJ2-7,CASSLPTSGEQYF
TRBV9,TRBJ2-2,CASSVELTGHSTGELFF
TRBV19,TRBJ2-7,CASSPRTSKSYEQYF
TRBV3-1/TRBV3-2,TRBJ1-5,CASSHGQIYSNQPQHF
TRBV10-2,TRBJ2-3,CASGRTSGRTDTQYF
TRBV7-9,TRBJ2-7,CASSLDLAGAGREQYF
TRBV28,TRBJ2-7,CASSSPQRDFSYEQYF
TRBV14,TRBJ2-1,CASSHRTGSSSYNEQFF
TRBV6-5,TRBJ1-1,CASTLTGARNTEAFF
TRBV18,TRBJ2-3,CASSPQGATDTQYF
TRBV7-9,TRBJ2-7,CASSLAQAVSYEQYF